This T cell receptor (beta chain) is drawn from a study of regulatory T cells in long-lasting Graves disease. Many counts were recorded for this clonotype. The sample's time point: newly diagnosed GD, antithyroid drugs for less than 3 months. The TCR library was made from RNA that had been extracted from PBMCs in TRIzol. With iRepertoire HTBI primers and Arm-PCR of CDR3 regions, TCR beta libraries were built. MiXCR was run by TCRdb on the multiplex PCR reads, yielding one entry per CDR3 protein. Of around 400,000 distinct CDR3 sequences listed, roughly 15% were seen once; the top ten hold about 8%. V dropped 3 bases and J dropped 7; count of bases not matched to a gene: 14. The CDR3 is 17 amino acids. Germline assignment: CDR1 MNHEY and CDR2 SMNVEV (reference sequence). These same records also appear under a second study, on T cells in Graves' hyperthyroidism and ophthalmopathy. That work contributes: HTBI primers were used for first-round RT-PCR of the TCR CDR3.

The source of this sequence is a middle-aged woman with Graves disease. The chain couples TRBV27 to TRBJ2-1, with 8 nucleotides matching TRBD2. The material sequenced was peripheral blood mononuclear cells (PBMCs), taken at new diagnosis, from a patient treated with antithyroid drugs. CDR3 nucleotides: TGTGCCAGCAGTTTGGGAGGGTCGGCTAGCGGGTTGAATGAGCAGTTCTTC. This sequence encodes CASSLGGSASGLNEQFF.